This T cell receptor beta chain was recorded in a study of cytomegalovirus exposure and HLA in healthy donors. This clone was counted a few times. CDR1 SNHLY and CDR2 FYNNEI come from the germline V gene. CDR3 size: 13 residues. Trimming cost V 11 bases and J 6 bases; bases outside gene matches: 7. Everyone who donated was a healthy bone marrow donor. When sampled, the donors appeared nominally healthy, though they likely had unrecorded immune exposures. 13 Jbeta primers and 60 Vbeta primers were used for the PCR. Authors' data handling: Per a later analysis, the number of unique TCR beta chains was around 80 million, of which roughly 10 million were shared. Clones were read by immunoSEQ multiplex PCR, and TCRdb kept only the in-frame ones, dropping some. D and trimming were read from the DNA, whereas the V and J calls and clone size are those reported in that table. The sample lists around 130,000 clones, approximately 78% seen once, with about 3.1% in the top ten.

The J gene is TRBJ1-4, the V gene TRBV2; 9 positions agree with TRBD1. Sequenced input: PBMCs. The TCR was taken from a human donor in good health. The CDR3 is CAGRTGVHEKLFF. In nucleotides, the CDR3 is TGTGCCGGGAGGACAGGGGTACATGAAAAACTGTTTTTT.